This TCR beta chain was recorded in a study of blood T cell repertoires in COVID-19. As for the study in general: PBMCs, B-cell-depleted T cells, or T cells were the source of the cDNA or gDNA that made up the material.

Germline CDR1 SGHTA, CDR2 FQGNSA. The CDR3 loop spans 15 amino acids. The V end lost 3 bases, the J end lost 1 base, and 10 bases lay between the germline ends. Original handling: Amplification of reference gene primers provided the estimated nucleated cell counts. Using immunoSEQ multiplex PCR, the repertoire was profiled, and TCRdb retains in-frame clones only, with some absent. V and J calls and clone size are those listed in that table; D and trimming were worked out from the DNA. This table has approximately 170,000 clones, 70% to 90% appearing once. The sequenced sample was peripheral blood. The chain recombines TRBV7-2 with TRBJ1-5; TRBD1 might be the D (5 bases). This clonotype was obtained from a woman aged 70-85 years with acute or convalescent COVID-19. The chain's CDR3 is CASSFQGTSNQPQHF. In DNA form, the CDR3 reads TGTGCCAGCAGCTTCCAGGGAACAAGCAATCAGCCCCAGCATTTT.